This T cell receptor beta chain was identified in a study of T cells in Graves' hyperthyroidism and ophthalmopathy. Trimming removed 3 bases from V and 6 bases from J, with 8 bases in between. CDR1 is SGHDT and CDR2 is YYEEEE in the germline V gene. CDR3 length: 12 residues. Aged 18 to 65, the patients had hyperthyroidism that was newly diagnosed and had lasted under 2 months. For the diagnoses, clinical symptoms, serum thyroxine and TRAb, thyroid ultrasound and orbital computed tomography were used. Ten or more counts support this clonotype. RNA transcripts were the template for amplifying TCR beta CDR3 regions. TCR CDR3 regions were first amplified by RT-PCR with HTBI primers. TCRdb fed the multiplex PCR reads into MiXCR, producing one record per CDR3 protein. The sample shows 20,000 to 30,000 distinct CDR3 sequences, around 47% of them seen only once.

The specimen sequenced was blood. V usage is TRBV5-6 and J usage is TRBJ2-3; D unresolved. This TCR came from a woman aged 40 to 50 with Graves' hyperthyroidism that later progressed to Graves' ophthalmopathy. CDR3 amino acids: CASSSIGDTQYF. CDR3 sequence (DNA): TGTGCCAGCAGCTCGATCGGGGATACGCAGTATTTT.